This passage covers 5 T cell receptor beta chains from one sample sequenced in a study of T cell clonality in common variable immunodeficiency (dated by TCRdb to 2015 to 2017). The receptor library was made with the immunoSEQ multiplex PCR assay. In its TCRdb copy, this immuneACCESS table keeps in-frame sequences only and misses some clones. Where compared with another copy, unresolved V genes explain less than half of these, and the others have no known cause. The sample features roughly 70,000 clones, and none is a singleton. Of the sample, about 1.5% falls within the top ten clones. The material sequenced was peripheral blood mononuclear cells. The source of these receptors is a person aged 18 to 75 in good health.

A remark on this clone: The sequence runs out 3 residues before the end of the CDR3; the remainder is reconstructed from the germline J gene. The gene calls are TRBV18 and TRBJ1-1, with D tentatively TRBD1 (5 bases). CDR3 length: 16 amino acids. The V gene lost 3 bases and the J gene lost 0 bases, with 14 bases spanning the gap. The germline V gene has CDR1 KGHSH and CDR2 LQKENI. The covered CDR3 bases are TGTGCCAGCTCACCTACGAGGGGCACGATGAACACTGAA. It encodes CASSPTRGTMNTE. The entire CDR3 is CASSPTRGTMNTEAFF.

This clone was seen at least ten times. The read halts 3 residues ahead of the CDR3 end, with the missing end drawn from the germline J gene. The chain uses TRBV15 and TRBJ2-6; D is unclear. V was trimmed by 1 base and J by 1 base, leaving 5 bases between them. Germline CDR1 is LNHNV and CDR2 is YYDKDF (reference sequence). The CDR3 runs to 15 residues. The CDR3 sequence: CATSRAGSGANVLTF. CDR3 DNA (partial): TGTGCCACCAGCAGAGCGGGTTCTGGGGCCAACGTC.

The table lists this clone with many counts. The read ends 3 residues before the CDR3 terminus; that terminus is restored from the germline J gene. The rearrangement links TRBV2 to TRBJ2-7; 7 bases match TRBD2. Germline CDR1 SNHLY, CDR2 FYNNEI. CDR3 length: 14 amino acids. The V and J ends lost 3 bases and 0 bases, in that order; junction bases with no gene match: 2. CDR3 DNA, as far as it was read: TGTGCCAGCAGTGACTGGACTAGCTCCTACGAG. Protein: CASSDWTSSYE. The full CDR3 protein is CASSDWTSSYEQYF.

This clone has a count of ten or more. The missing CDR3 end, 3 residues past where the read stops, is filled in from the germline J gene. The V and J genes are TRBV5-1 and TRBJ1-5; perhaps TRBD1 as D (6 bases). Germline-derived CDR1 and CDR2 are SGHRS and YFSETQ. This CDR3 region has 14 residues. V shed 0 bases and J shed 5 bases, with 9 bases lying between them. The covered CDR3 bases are TGCGCCAGCAGCTTGGACAAGGGGGATCAGCCC. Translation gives CASSLDKGDQP. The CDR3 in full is CASSLDKGDQPQHF.

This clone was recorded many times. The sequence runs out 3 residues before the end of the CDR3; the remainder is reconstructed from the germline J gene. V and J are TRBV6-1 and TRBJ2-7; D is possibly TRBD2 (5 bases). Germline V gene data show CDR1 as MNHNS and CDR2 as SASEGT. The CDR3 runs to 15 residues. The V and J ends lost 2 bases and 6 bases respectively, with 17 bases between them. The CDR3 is CASSEQFGETLEQYF. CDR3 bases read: TGTGCCAGCAGTGAACAGTTCGGGGAGACCCTCGAG.